One sample yielded the 5 T cell receptor beta chains listed below, sequenced in a study of radiotherapy plus CTLA-4 blockade in lung cancer. Generated by immunoSEQ multiplex PCR, the TCRdb table keeps only in-frame clones and is missing some. Of tens of thousands of clones in the sample, around 79% are singletons; the top ten hold around 9%. The source was peripheral blood, collected from a patient treated with radiotherapy plus ipilimumab. All receptors come from a human donor with non-small cell lung cancer who had stable disease on radiotherapy plus ipilimumab.

The chain recombines TRBV28 with TRBJ1-2; 7 bases agree with TRBD1. The CDR3 length is 13 residues. Germline V gene lookup returns CDR1 MDHEN and CDR2 SYDVKM. The junction had 8 bases not matched to a gene; V was cut back by 6 bases and J by 7 bases. CDR3 amino acids: CASSSQGSGGYTF. CDR3 DNA sequence: TGTGCCAGCAGCTCACAGGGGTCCGGTGGCTACACCTTC.

The rearrangement uses TRBV30 and TRBJ2-7, with 7 bases that match TRBD1. Germline assignment: CDR1 GTSNPN and CDR2 SVGIG (reference sequence). The CDR3 extends over 13 amino acids. The V and J ends lost 4 bases and 1 base, in that order; junction bases with no gene match: 4. CDR3 bases: TGTGCCTGGAACAGGGGTGGTTCCTACGAGCAGTACTTC. This translates into CAWNRGGSYEQYF.

Here the CDR3 DNA reads TGTGCCAGCAGTGAGACAGGCGGCGCCTACAATGAGCAGTTCTTC. It is translated as CASSETGGAYNEQFF. The J gene is TRBJ2-1, the V gene TRBV6-1, with D possibly TRBD1 on 6 matching bases. CDR1 and CDR2 from the germline V gene are MNHNS and SASEGT. This CDR3 has 15 residues. Trimming took 3 bases from V and 2 from J, leaving 11 bases between them.

V is TRBV7-9 and J is TRBJ2-3, with D tentatively TRBD1 (5 bases). The CDR3 runs to 15 residues. Germline CDR1 SEHNR, CDR2 FQNEAQ (reference sequence). The V gene lost 1 base and the J gene lost 6 bases, with 14 bases spanning the gap. The CDR3 nucleotides are TGTGCCAGCAGCTTAGTGGGGATAGGGGCCGATACGCAGTATTTT. Protein product: CASSLVGIGADTQYF.

The rearrangement uses TRBV6-4 and TRBJ2-3; TRBD1 or TRBD2 may be the D gene (6 bases each). CDR3 length equals 15 residues. With 2 bases removed from V and 4 bases from J, the gap between germline ends came to 13 bases. Germline V gene lookup returns CDR1 MRHNA and CDR2 SNTAGT. The CDR3 loop reads CASSDGPGEADTQYF. The CDR3 DNA sequence: TGTGCCAGCAGTGACGGGCCAGGGGAGGCAGATACGCAGTATTTT.